This is a list of T cell receptor beta chains from one sample in a study of OX40 agonist ivuxolimab in advanced cancers. Profiling relied on immunoSEQ multiplex PCR, and the TCRdb table lists in-frame clones only, not all of them. The sample has 70,000 to 85,000 clones; approximately 90% are singletons. The specimen comprised CD4+ or CD8+ T cells sorted from blood, sampled in a trial of the OX40 agonist ivuxolimab. These receptors all stem from an adult with an advanced solid tumor such as melanoma, head and neck, liver or kidney cancer. The CDR3 runs from the conserved cysteine through the conserved F or W. Each record gives: V gene, D gene, J gene, clone size, CDR3 DNA, CDR3 protein. D genes are given only for firm matches. Some rows mark clone size as missing; the rest say once, few, many or name a class of expanded clone.

TRBV4-3,NA,TRBJ1-2,NA,TGCGCCAGCAGCCAAGAAGCAGGGTTTAACTATGGCTACACCTTC,CASSQEAGFNYGYTF
TRBV27,NA,TRBJ1-2,NA,TGTGCCAGCCGTGGGGGGGGACGGTCCTATGGCTACACCTTC,CASRGGGRSYGYTF
TRBV7-8,TRBD2,TRBJ2-1,NA,TGTGCCAGCAGCTTAGGGTCCGGGACTACCTACAATGAGCAGTTCTTC,CASSLGSGTTYNEQFF
TRBV28,TRBD1,TRBJ2-7,NA,TGTGCCAGCAGTACGCGACAGGGGGCAGAGGAGCAGTACTTC,CASSTRQGAEEQYF
TRBV29-1,NA,TRBJ2-6,NA,TGCAGCGTTGAAGTTTACGGAATCTCTGGGGCCAACGTCCTGACTTTC,CSVEVYGISGANVLTF
TRBV19,TRBD1,TRBJ2-2,NA,TGTGCCAGTAGAAGACAGGGGGTAGACACCGGGGAGCTGTTTTTT,CASRRQGVDTGELFF
TRBV7-9,NA,TRBJ2-1,NA,TGTGCCAGAGAGAGCGGCCCCTACAATGAGCAGTTCTTC,CARESGPYNEQFF
TRBV5-1,TRBD2,TRBJ2-3,NA,TGCGCCAGCAGCTTGGCCACCCTAGCGGGGGGCCGTAGCACAGATACGCAGTATTTT,CASSLATLAGGRSTDTQYF
TRBV27,TRBD1,TRBJ1-1,once,TGTGCCAGCAGTACCTATCTTGACAGGGAGAAAGCTTTCTTT,CASSTYLDREKAFF
TRBV28,NA,TRBJ2-2,NA,TGTGCCAGCAGTAGGCAGGGCGTCGGGGAGCTGTTTTTT,CASSRQGVGELFF
TRBV7-7,TRBD1,TRBJ2-6,once,TGTGCCAGCAGCCCCGGACAGGGGCAGAGCTCTGGGGCCAACGTCCTGACTTTC,CASSPGQGQSSGANVLTF
TRBV7-6,TRBD1,TRBJ2-7,NA,TGTGCCAGCAGCTTACTGGCAGGGGGCTACGAGCAGTACTTC,CASSLLAGGYEQYF
TRBV4-1,NA,TRBJ2-5,NA,TGCGCCAGCAGCCAAGATGCGTCGGCTCTCCAAGAGACCCAGTACTTC,CASSQDASALQETQYF
TRBV7-9,TRBD1,TRBJ2-3,NA,TGTGCCAGCAGAGGACAGGCGTCTTACACAGATACGCAGTATTTT,CASRGQASYTDTQYF
TRBV5-6,NA,TRBJ1-3,few,TGTGCCAGCAGCTTGAGCTTCCTACCGGGTCCTGGAAACACCATATATTTT,CASSLSFLPGPGNTIYF
TRBV13,NA,TRBJ1-3,NA,TGTGCCAGCAGGCCCGCACTAAGCTCTGGAAACACCATATATTTT,CASRPALSSGNTIYF
TRBV28,TRBD1,TRBJ1-1,NA,TGTGCCAGCAGTTTATGGGACAGGGACGGTGAAGCTTTCTTT,CASSLWDRDGEAFF
TRBV30,NA,TRBJ1-3,NA,TGTGCCTGGGCTCCCTCTGGAAACACCATATATTTT,CAWAPSGNTIYF
TRBV7-8,TRBD2,TRBJ2-3,NA,TGTGCCAGCAGCGCCTTAGTGGGACTAGCAGCGGATACGCAGTATTTT,CASSALVGLAADTQYF
TRBV6-6,NA,TRBJ1-1,NA,TGTGCCAGCACCCTGGCGAACACTGAAGCTTTCTTT,CASTLANTEAFF
TRBV27,TRBD1,TRBJ2-7,NA,TGTGCCAGCAGAAGACAGGGCTCCTACGAGCAGTACTTC,CASRRQGSYEQYF
TRBV9,TRBD1,TRBJ1-4,NA,TGTGCCAGCAGCGTGCCCCGGGACAGAAAGAATGAAAAACTGTTTTTT,CASSVPRDRKNEKLFF
TRBV7-8,NA,TRBJ1-4,NA,TGTGCCAGCAGCCTGCTTCCTGGGGAAAAACTGTTTTTT,CASSLLPGEKLFF
TRBV6-1,TRBD1,TRBJ2-5,NA,TGTGCCAGCACCCTGGGACAGGGGGGAGAGACCCAGTACTTC,CASTLGQGGETQYF
TRBV5-5,NA,TRBJ1-2,NA,TGTGCCAGCAGCTTCAACCGATACTATTCGGGACACGGAAACTATGGCTACACCTTC,CASSFNRYYSGHGNYGYTF
TRBV30,NA,TRBJ1-1,NA,TGTGCCTGGAGGGCACAGGCGAACACTGAAGCTTTCTTT,CAWRAQANTEAFF
TRBV7-2,TRBD2,TRBJ2-7,NA,TGTGCCAGCAGCTTAATGGGGGAGGGGGAGCAGTACTTC,CASSLMGEGEQYF
TRBV6-5,TRBD2,TRBJ2-1,NA,TGTGCCAGCATTAGCGGGGGCTCCTACAATGAGCAGTTCTTC,CASISGGSYNEQFF
TRBV7-7,TRBD2,TRBJ2-3,NA,TGTGCTAGCAGCGCGGGACTAGCGGGGGCCGCAGATACGCAGTATTTT,CASSAGLAGAADTQYF
TRBV14,NA,TRBJ1-1,NA,TGTGCCAGCAGCCGGTTCACCGGAACCGAAGCTTTCTTT,CASSRFTGTEAFF
TRBV28,TRBD2,TRBJ2-5,NA,TGTGCCAGCGGCCGACTAGCGGGAGAAGAGACCCAGTACTTC,CASGRLAGEETQYF
TRBV2,NA,TRBJ2-7,NA,TGTGCCAGCAGTATTACCCCCCGGTCAGTGCAGTACTTC,CASSITPRSVQYF
TRBV19,NA,TRBJ1-1,NA,TGTGCCAGTAGCACGCGTACAGAGGGGCTGAACACTGAAGCTTTCTTT,CASSTRTEGLNTEAFF
TRBV10-3,TRBD2,TRBJ2-5,NA,TGTGCCATCAGAGGGGAGCGGGGGCAAGAGACCCAGTACTTC,CAIRGERGQETQYF
TRBV6-4,TRBD2,TRBJ2-3,NA,TGTGCCAGCAGTGACAGCGGGAGGGCCGGTTATACGCAGTATTTT,CASSDSGRAGYTQYF
TRBV6-5,NA,TRBJ1-5,NA,TGTGCCAGCAGTTACGGAGGCGCAAGCAATCAGCCCCAGCATTTT,CASSYGGASNQPQHF
TRBV29-1,TRBD1,TRBJ1-2,NA,TGCAGCGTCATAAGGGACAGTTCTAACTATGGCTACACCTTC,CSVIRDSSNYGYTF
TRBV5-1,NA,TRBJ2-7,NA,TGCGCCAGCAGCTTGGGGATGGGAGGGGGCAGCTCGGGCTACGAGCAGTACTTC,CASSLGMGGGSSGYEQYF
TRBV27,TRBD1,TRBJ2-7,NA,TGTGCCAGCAGTGTTAGGACAGGGAGCTCCTACGAGCAGTACTTC,CASSVRTGSSYEQYF
TRBV18,TRBD1,TRBJ2-1,NA,TGTGCCAGCTCACCAATCGGACAGGGCCCCTACAATGAGCAGTTCTTC,CASSPIGQGPYNEQFF
TRBV5-1,NA,TRBJ2-3,NA,TGCGCCAGCAGCCCAAGACAGGACACGCAGTATTTT,CASSPRQDTQYF
TRBV5-6,NA,TRBJ1-1,NA,TGTGCCAGCAGCGCCCCACAGGGAATGAACACTGAAGCTTTCTTT,CASSAPQGMNTEAFF
TRBV7-2,TRBD2,TRBJ2-3,NA,TGTGCCAGCAGCCCGACTAGCGGCTCTCATACGCAGTATTTT,CASSPTSGSHTQYF
TRBV28,NA,TRBJ1-6,NA,TGTGCCAGCAGAACGGGAAGCTCCTATAATTCACCCCTCCACTTT,CASRTGSSYNSPLHF
TRBV7-9,NA,TRBJ2-7,NA,TGTGCCAGCAGCTTAAGGGAAGAGTCCTACGAGCAGTACTTC,CASSLREESYEQYF
TRBV5-1,NA,TRBJ2-7,once,TGCGCCAGCAGCTTGGCAACGACAGCCAATCCCGCCTACGAGCAGTACTTC,CASSLATTANPAYEQYF
TRBV27,TRBD2,TRBJ2-7,NA,TGTGCCAGCAGTTTACAACCCCCCGGAGCGGGGGTCTACGAGCAGTACTTC,CASSLQPPGAGVYEQYF
TRBV7-3,NA,TRBJ2-3,NA,TGTGCCAGCAGCCCCGCCGGACAGCCAGATACGCAGTATTTT,CASSPAGQPDTQYF
TRBV7-2,TRBD1,TRBJ1-5,NA,TGTGCCAGCAGCGCCACAGGGGGCGCGAGCAATCAGCCCCAGCATTTT,CASSATGGASNQPQHF
TRBV5-4,TRBD2,TRBJ2-5,once,TGTGCCAGCAGCCTTAGCGGGGGGGCGGAAGAGACCCAGTACTTC,CASSLSGGAEETQYF
TRBV11-3,NA,TRBJ2-3,NA,TGTGCCAGCAGCTTAGATCGGTCTGATACCACAGATACGCAGTATTTT,CASSLDRSDTTDTQYF
TRBV7-2,NA,TRBJ2-2,once,TGTGCCAGCAGCTTACCCCTTTACACCGGGGAGCTGTTTTTT,CASSLPLYTGELFF
TRBV5-1,TRBD2,TRBJ2-1,NA,TGCGCCAGCAGCTTGCTAAGTAGCGGGACGGGGAATGAGCAGTTCTTC,CASSLLSSGTGNEQFF
TRBV10-1,TRBD1,TRBJ1-5,few,TGCGCCAGCAGTCGAGGGACAGGGGCCGCGCCCCAGCATTTT,CASSRGTGAAPQHF
TRBV30,TRBD1,TRBJ2-7,NA,TGTGCCTGGAGTGTACAGGGGCCCTACGAGCAGTACTTC,CAWSVQGPYEQYF
TRBV27,TRBD1,TRBJ2-7,NA,TGTGCCAGCAGTTCCAACCGGGACAGGGGCTACGAGCAGTACTTC,CASSSNRDRGYEQYF
TRBV4-1,NA,TRBJ1-2,NA,TGCGCCAGCAGCCAAGATTCAGTTCGACAGTTCTATGGCTACACCTTC,CASSQDSVRQFYGYTF
TRBV4-1,NA,TRBJ2-1,NA,TGCGCCAGCAGCTCGATCCTGACAATCCGGAATGAGCAGTTCTTC,CASSSILTIRNEQFF
TRBV5-4,NA,TRBJ2-7,NA,TGTGCCAGCAGCTTTGGGGGGGCACCCTACGAGCAGTACTTC,CASSFGGAPYEQYF